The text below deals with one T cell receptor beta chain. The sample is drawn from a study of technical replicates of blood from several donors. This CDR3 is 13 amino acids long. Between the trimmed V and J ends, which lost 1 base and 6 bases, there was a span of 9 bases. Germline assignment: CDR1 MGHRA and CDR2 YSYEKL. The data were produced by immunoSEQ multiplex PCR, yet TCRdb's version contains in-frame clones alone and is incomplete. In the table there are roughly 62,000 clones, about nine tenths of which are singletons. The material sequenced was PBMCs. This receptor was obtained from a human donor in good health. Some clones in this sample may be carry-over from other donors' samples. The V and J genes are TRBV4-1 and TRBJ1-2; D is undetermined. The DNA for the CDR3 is TGCGCCAGCAGCCAAGGGTCGGGAGATGGCTACACCTTC. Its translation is CASSQGSGDGYTF.